These T cell receptor beta chains were read from a single sample in a study of Graves' ophthalmopathy and Graves' hyperthyroidism. TCRdb re-called the multiplex PCR reads with MiXCR, one entry per CDR3 protein. The sample includes hundreds of thousands of distinct CDR3 sequences, 40% of them seen just once. Sequences were obtained from peripheral blood. These receptors were collected from an adult man with Graves' ophthalmopathy. Each CDR3 is given with its conserved first and last residue. D genes are given only for firm matches. Not every row has a clone size; where given, it reads once, few, many or a size class.

d_call: .
v_call: TRBV29-1
clone_size: many
cdr3_length: 14
j_call: TRBJ1-4
cdr3_nt: TGCAGCGTTGAAATAGGGGCCAGAGGTGAAAAACTGTTTTTT
cdr3_aa: CSVEIGARGEKLFF

d_call: .
v_call: TRBV7-9
clone_size: many
cdr3_length: 13
j_call: TRBJ2-5
cdr3_nt: TGTGCCAGCAGCCAGGGTTTAGGGGAGACCCAGTACTTC
cdr3_aa: CASSQGLGETQYF

d_call: TRBD1
v_call: TRBV5-5
clone_size: .
cdr3_length: 15
j_call: TRBJ1-2
cdr3_nt: TGTGCCAGCAGCCGAGGGACAGATGCTAACTATGGCTACACCTTC
cdr3_aa: CASSRGTDANYGYTF

d_call: TRBD1
v_call: TRBV10-3
clone_size: .
cdr3_length: 14
j_call: TRBJ1-2
cdr3_nt: TGTGCCTGCAGTTACAACGACAGGGATAATGGCTACACCTTC
cdr3_aa: CACSYNDRDNGYTF

d_call: .
v_call: TRBV10-3
clone_size: .
cdr3_length: 12
j_call: TRBJ1-5
cdr3_nt: TGTGCCATCAGTGATGGGCTACAGCCCCAGCATTTT
cdr3_aa: CAISDGLQPQHF

d_call: TRBD1
v_call: TRBV29-1
clone_size: .
cdr3_length: 12
j_call: TRBJ1-5
cdr3_nt: TGCAGCGTTTCGACAGGGGATCAGCCCCAGCATTTT
cdr3_aa: CSVSTGDQPQHF

d_call: TRBD1
v_call: TRBV7-2
clone_size: .
cdr3_length: 15
j_call: TRBJ2-5
cdr3_nt: TGTGCCAGCTCACCAGGGACAGGGCGCCAAGAGACCCAGTACTTC
cdr3_aa: CASSPGTGRQETQYF

d_call: .
v_call: TRBV12-3/TRBV12-4
clone_size: many
cdr3_length: 11
j_call: TRBJ1-5
cdr3_nt: TGTGCCAGCAGTTCGAGGGGGCCCCAGCATTTT
cdr3_aa: CASSSRGPQHF

d_call: TRBD1
v_call: TRBV20-1
clone_size: .
cdr3_length: 15
j_call: TRBJ1-1
cdr3_nt: TGCAGTGCTAGAGCGATCGGACAGGGTTACACTGAAGCTTTCTTT
cdr3_aa: CSARAIGQGYTEAFF

d_call: .
v_call: TRBV29-1
clone_size: once
cdr3_length: 14
j_call: TRBJ2-5
cdr3_nt: TGCAGCGTCCTGCGGGGTAGTGACGCAGAGACCCAGTACTTC
cdr3_aa: CSVLRGSDAETQYF

d_call: .
v_call: TRBV5-1
clone_size: few
cdr3_length: 14
j_call: TRBJ1-2
cdr3_nt: TGCGCCAGCAGCCCGCCCACCGGGGTCGGGGGCTACACCTTC
cdr3_aa: CASSPPTGVGGYTF

d_call: .
v_call: TRBV25-1
clone_size: once
cdr3_length: 16
j_call: TRBJ2-7
cdr3_nt: TGTGCCAGCAGTGATACCGCGCTAGCCCTATCCTACGAGCAGTACTTC
cdr3_aa: CASSDTALALSYEQYF

d_call: TRBD1
v_call: TRBV11-1
clone_size: .
cdr3_length: 14
j_call: TRBJ2-7
cdr3_nt: TGTGCCAGCAGCCGGGACAGGGTCTCCTACGAGCAGTACTTC
cdr3_aa: CASSRDRVSYEQYF

d_call: TRBD1
v_call: TRBV9
clone_size: few
cdr3_length: 15
j_call: TRBJ1-5
cdr3_nt: TGTGCCAGCAGCGGGGACAGTAATAGCAATCAGCCCCAGCATTTT
cdr3_aa: CASSGDSNSNQPQHF

d_call: .
v_call: TRBV25-1
clone_size: few
cdr3_length: 14
j_call: TRBJ2-2
cdr3_nt: TGTGCCAGCAGTTCTAGCGTGGGGACCGGGGAGCTGTTTTTT
cdr3_aa: CASSSSVGTGELFF

d_call: .
v_call: TRBV7-2
clone_size: .
cdr3_length: 17
j_call: TRBJ1-3
cdr3_nt: TGTGCCTCCACAAAGGCAGGGATCGAGCCCTCTGGAAACACCATATATTTT
cdr3_aa: CASTKAGIEPSGNTIYF

d_call: TRBD1
v_call: TRBV2
clone_size: many
cdr3_length: 15
j_call: TRBJ1-5
cdr3_nt: TGTGCCAGCAGTGTCGGGACAGGGAGGCATCAGCCCCAGCATTTT
cdr3_aa: CASSVGTGRHQPQHF

d_call: .
v_call: TRBV20-1
clone_size: many
cdr3_length: 13
j_call: TRBJ1-2
cdr3_nt: TGCAGTGCTAGAGATGATTACACGGATGGCTACACCTTC
cdr3_aa: CSARDDYTDGYTF

d_call: TRBD2
v_call: TRBV7-6
clone_size: few
cdr3_length: 15
j_call: TRBJ2-5
cdr3_nt: TGTGCCAGCAGCTCCGGGACTAGAGAGTCGGAGACCCAGTACTTC
cdr3_aa: CASSSGTRESETQYF

d_call: TRBD2
v_call: TRBV19
clone_size: .
cdr3_length: 14
j_call: TRBJ2-7
cdr3_nt: TGTGCCAGTACCTCCAGCGGGGCCCTCGGCGAGCAGTACTTC
cdr3_aa: CASTSSGALGEQYF

d_call: .
v_call: TRBV20-1
clone_size: many
cdr3_length: 14
j_call: TRBJ1-2
cdr3_nt: TGCAGTGCTACCCGAGCCGCAGACAACTATGGCTACACCTTC
cdr3_aa: CSATRAADNYGYTF

d_call: .
v_call: TRBV10-3
clone_size: few
cdr3_length: 13
j_call: TRBJ1-5
cdr3_nt: TGTGCCATCAGTGGGGACACCAATCAGCCCCAGCATTTT
cdr3_aa: CAISGDTNQPQHF

d_call: TRBD1
v_call: TRBV7-3
clone_size: .
cdr3_length: 15
j_call: TRBJ1-1
cdr3_nt: TGTGCCAGCAGCAAGAGACAGGGGAGGAACTCTGAAGCTTTCTTT
cdr3_aa: CASSKRQGRNSEAFF

d_call: .
v_call: TRBV24-1
clone_size: .
cdr3_length: 12
j_call: TRBJ1-5
cdr3_nt: TGTGCCAGCAGTACCTCCGGCGGGCCCCAGCATTTT
cdr3_aa: CASSTSGGPQHF

d_call: .
v_call: TRBV2
clone_size: .
cdr3_length: 14
j_call: TRBJ1-1
cdr3_nt: TGTGCCAGCAGCTTGGGGAGGCGGTCCACTGAAGCTTTCTTT
cdr3_aa: CASSLGRRSTEAFF

d_call: TRBD2
v_call: TRBV15
clone_size: once
cdr3_length: 19
j_call: TRBJ2-2
cdr3_nt: TGTGCCAGCAGGGGGGGATCGGGACTAGCGGACGCGAACACCGGGGAGCTGTTTTTT
cdr3_aa: CASRGGSGLADANTGELFF

d_call: TRBD1
v_call: TRBV7-6
clone_size: .
cdr3_length: 12
j_call: TRBJ2-7
cdr3_nt: TGTGCCAGCAGCTTGGTGGACAGGGAGCAGTACTTC
cdr3_aa: CASSLVDREQYF

d_call: .
v_call: TRBV7-2
clone_size: .
cdr3_length: 15
j_call: TRBJ2-7
cdr3_nt: TGTGCCAGCAGCGAAAGGGGCCATAGCTCCTACGAGCAGTACTTC
cdr3_aa: CASSERGHSSYEQYF

d_call: .
v_call: TRBV25-1
clone_size: many
cdr3_length: 15
j_call: TRBJ1-5
cdr3_nt: TGTGCCAGCAGTGATGCGGGATCGGGCAATCAGCCCCAGCATTTT
cdr3_aa: CASSDAGSGNQPQHF

d_call: .
v_call: TRBV6-1
clone_size: .
cdr3_length: 10
j_call: TRBJ2-7
cdr3_nt: TGTGCCTGCGGGATCTACGAGCAGTACTTC
cdr3_aa: CACGIYEQYF

d_call: TRBD1
v_call: TRBV7-6
clone_size: .
cdr3_length: 17
j_call: TRBJ2-7
cdr3_nt: TGTGCCAGCAGCTTAGGCAACAGGGACAGCACGTCCTACGAGCAGTACTTC
cdr3_aa: CASSLGNRDSTSYEQYF

d_call: TRBD2
v_call: TRBV10-3
clone_size: few
cdr3_length: 13
j_call: TRBJ2-7
cdr3_nt: TGTGCCAGCACCCGGGGGGGCCACTACGAGCAGTACTTC
cdr3_aa: CASTRGGHYEQYF

d_call: .
v_call: TRBV5-1
clone_size: .
cdr3_length: 10
j_call: TRBJ2-7
cdr3_nt: TGCGCCAGCACGGCAGGGGAGCAGTACTTC
cdr3_aa: CASTAGEQYF

d_call: .
v_call: TRBV15
clone_size: .
cdr3_length: 14
j_call: TRBJ1-4
cdr3_nt: TGTGCCACCAGAGTAGGGGGTGATAATGAAAAACTGTTTTTT
cdr3_aa: CATRVGGDNEKLFF

d_call: .
v_call: TRBV7-2
clone_size: .
cdr3_length: 17
j_call: TRBJ1-5
cdr3_nt: TGTGCCAGCAGCGTCGTAGGAGGGGGGGCGAGCAATCAGCCCCAGCATTTT
cdr3_aa: CASSVVGGGASNQPQHF

d_call: .
v_call: TRBV7-9
clone_size: few
cdr3_length: 15
j_call: TRBJ1-4
cdr3_nt: TGTGCCAGCAGCTTAATGCCAGGACAGAATGAAAAACTGTTTTTT
cdr3_aa: CASSLMPGQNEKLFF

d_call: .
v_call: TRBV25-1
clone_size: few
cdr3_length: 17
j_call: TRBJ2-1
cdr3_nt: TGTGCCAGCAGTGACCTACACGGCGGGGGCTTGGCCAATGAGCAGTTCTTC
cdr3_aa: CASSDLHGGGLANEQFF

d_call: .
v_call: TRBV2
clone_size: few
cdr3_length: 18
j_call: TRBJ1-2
cdr3_nt: TGTGCCAGCGCGTTCGGCGGACAGCAACTTGGGGTTAACTATGGCTACACCTTC
cdr3_aa: CASAFGGQQLGVNYGYTF

d_call: TRBD2
v_call: TRBV2
clone_size: .
cdr3_length: 17
j_call: TRBJ2-7
cdr3_nt: TGTGCCAGCATCGTCTCTAGCGGGGGGGGGTCGACCTACGAGCAGTACTTC
cdr3_aa: CASIVSSGGGSTYEQYF

d_call: .
v_call: TRBV12-3/TRBV12-4
clone_size: .
cdr3_length: 17
j_call: TRBJ2-6
cdr3_nt: TGTGCCAGCAGTTTCTTACTAGCAGCGAGGGGGGCCAACGTCCTGACTTTC
cdr3_aa: CASSFLLAARGANVLTF

d_call: .
v_call: TRBV24-1
clone_size: many
cdr3_length: 13
j_call: TRBJ1-3
cdr3_nt: TGTGCCACCAGTGACCCTACAGAGGACACCATATATTTT
cdr3_aa: CATSDPTEDTIYF

d_call: TRBD1
v_call: TRBV7-2
clone_size: .
cdr3_length: 15
j_call: TRBJ1-1
cdr3_nt: TGCGCCAGCAGCCGACAGGGAGGATTGAACACTGAAGCTTTCTTT
cdr3_aa: CASSRQGGLNTEAFF

d_call: .
v_call: TRBV29-1
clone_size: .
cdr3_length: 13
j_call: TRBJ1-3
cdr3_nt: TGCAGCTACCCCCCCAGCTCTGGAAACACCATATATTTT
cdr3_aa: CSYPPSSGNTIYF

d_call: TRBD1
v_call: TRBV20-1
clone_size: .
cdr3_length: 13
j_call: TRBJ1-1
cdr3_nt: TGCAGTGCTGTGGCTGGGACAGTGACTGAAGCTTTCTTT
cdr3_aa: CSAVAGTVTEAFF

d_call: .
v_call: TRBV11-2
clone_size: once
cdr3_length: 14
j_call: TRBJ1-1
cdr3_nt: TGTGCCAGCAGCTTAGGGACACCAGGAACTGAAGCTTTCTTT
cdr3_aa: CASSLGTPGTEAFF

d_call: .
v_call: TRBV11-1
clone_size: .
cdr3_length: 15
j_call: TRBJ2-5
cdr3_nt: TGTGCCAGCAGCCCCACGACAGGATATCAAGAGACCCAGTACTTC
cdr3_aa: CASSPTTGYQETQYF